A single sample is the source of the 9 T cell receptor beta chains below, sequenced in a study of shared T cell receptors in the human thymus. Here immunoSEQ multiplex PCR was the method, and the copy in TCRdb shows in-frame clones only, minus some. The sample holds hundreds of thousands of clones; over 75% are singletons and the top ten take about 0.0094%. The same specimen was also included in a second study, on human thymus T cells.

The material sequenced was thymocytes. Receptors originate from a boy in the first two years of life with a congenital heart defect.

The chain has TRBV7-6 and TRBJ2-7, with 10 nucleotides matching TRBD2. Losses at the gene ends were 2 bases for V and 1 base for J; bases not matched to a gene: 5. This CDR3 contains 16 residues. Germline CDR1 and CDR2: SGHVS and FNYEAQ. In nucleotides, the CDR3 is TGTGCCAGCAGCTTAAACTCGGGACTAGCGTCCTACGAGCAGTACTTC. This translates into CASSLNSGLASYEQYF.

The V and J genes are TRBV6-5 and TRBJ2-5, with TRBD2 matching 7 bases. V trimming: 0 bases; J trimming: 2 bases; junction bases outside the gene matches: 6. Germline V CDR1 and CDR2: MNHEY, SVGAGI. This CDR3 spans 16 amino acids. CDR3 protein: CASSYSLGRGQETQYF. DNA for the CDR3: TGTGCCAGCAGTTACTCACTAGGGAGGGGTCAAGAGACCCAGTACTTC.

This clone was counted only a few times. The chain employs TRBV4-3 and TRBJ2-7; D is ambiguous. The V end was cut by 1 base, the J end by 2 bases, with 18 bases between. This CDR3 is built from 17 residues. Germline V CDR1 and CDR2: LGHNA, YSLEER. The CDR3 protein is CASSQGRGCGSPYEQYF. The CDR3 coding sequence is TGCGCCAGCAGCCAAGGACGAGGCTGTGGCAGCCCCTACGAGCAGTACTTC.

V is TRBV6-1 and J is TRBJ2-7, with a weak D call TRBD2 (5 bases). The germline gives CDR1 MNHNS, CDR2 SASEGT. V shed 3 bases and J shed 7 bases, with 10 bases lying between them. CDR3 length equals 12 residues. The CDR3 is CASSDPEEEQYF. CDR3 coding DNA: TGTGCCAGCAGTGATCCGGAGGAAGAGCAGTACTTC.

The rearrangement uses TRBV5-6 and TRBJ2-7; no reliable D call. V lost 4 bases and J 3 bases, leaving 11 bases between the germline ends. This CDR3 is 13 amino acids long. Germline CDR1 and CDR2: SGHDT and YYEEEE. CDR3 residues: CASSILLSYEQYF. CDR3 in DNA: TGTGCCAGCAGCATCCTTCTAAGCTACGAGCAGTACTTC.

The genes are TRBV11-2 and TRBJ2-7, with 7 bases identical to TRBD1. The CDR3 loop spans 17 amino acids. The junction had 9 bases not matched to a gene; V was cut back by 1 base and J by 0 bases. Germline loops: CDR1 SGHAT, CDR2 FQNNGV. This CDR3 is CASSLVFWDSGSYEQYF. The CDR3 DNA follows: TGTGCCAGCAGCTTAGTGTTTTGGGACAGCGGCTCCTACGAGCAGTACTTC.

The CDR3 DNA is TGTGCCAGCAGCCCCGGGACAGGGAGCAATCAGCCCCAGCATTTT. Translated, it gives CASSPGTGSNQPQHF. The V and J genes are TRBV9 and TRBJ1-5, with TRBD1 matching over 9 bases. This CDR3 comprises 15 residues. J lost 1 base, V lost 4 bases, and 3 bases had no gene match. In germline, CDR1 is SGDLS, CDR2 YYNGEE. Full variable domain (missing parts from reference TRBV9 and TRBJ1-5): DSGVTQTPKHLITATGQRVTLRCSPRSGDLSVYWYQQSLDQGLQFLIQYYNGEERAKGNILERFSAQQFPDLHSELNLSSLELGDSALYFCASSPGTGSNQPQHFGDGTRLSIL.

J is TRBJ2-7 and V is TRBV12-5; tentative D call: TRBD2 (7 bases). Trimming left V 1 base short and J 6 bases short, with 19 bases between. The CDR3 consists of 16 residues. In germline, CDR1 is LGHNT, CDR2 FRNRAP. The CDR3 reads CASGLGSGGPRSEQYF. The CDR3 nucleotides are TGTGCTAGTGGTTTGGGATCCGGGGGGCCGAGGTCCGAGCAGTACTTC.

The rearrangement links TRBV27 to TRBJ2-2; D might be TRBD2 (7 bases). This CDR3 comprises 15 residues. Per germline, CDR1 MNHEY and CDR2 SMNVEV (reference sequence). The ends were cut back, 8 bases at V and 4 bases at J, with 17 bases in the middle. The CDR3 bases are TGTGCCAGCGAGGTGGGGGGGCCCCCCACCGGGGAGCTGTTTTTT. Translated, it gives CASEVGGPPTGELFF.